The 19 T cell receptor beta chains in this list originate from one sample, sequenced in a study of shared clonotypes between healthy human individuals. The method was immunoSEQ multiplex PCR; TCRdb's version includes in-frame clones alone and lacks a portion of them. The sample carries roughly 1,600,000 clones, about 98.5% recorded once. Material for sequencing was naive CD4+ T cells sorted from blood. Subset here: CD45RA+ positively selected. These receptors originate from a man under 40 in good health.

J is TRBJ2-2 and V is TRBV5-1; D is perhaps TRBD1 (6 bases). The CDR3 is made up of 14 amino acids. CDR1 is SGHRS and CDR2 is YFSETQ in the germline V gene. V lost 0 bases, J lost 7 bases, and 10 bases lay in between. The CDR3 loop reads CASSLVARGGELFF. DNA of the CDR3: TGCGCCAGCAGCTTGGTCGCCAGGGGCGGGGAGCTGTTTTTT.

The chain uses TRBV12-1 and TRBJ1-2; TRBD1, the table's D call, was not compared with the DNA. TRBV12-1 is shown as a pseudogene. CDR3 length: 14 residues. The CDR3 loop reads CASSPHGRGYGYTF. The CDR3, as DNA: TGTGCCAGCAGCCCACACGGCAGGGGATATGGCTACACCTTC.

On this clone: Other DNA sequences of this sample code for an identical CDR3. The V and J genes are TRBV28 and TRBJ1-5, with D maybe TRBD1 (6 bases). The V gene's germline CDR1 is MDHEN and CDR2 SYDVKM. This CDR3 has 14 residues. Trimming stripped 3 bases from V and 4 bases from J, with 10 bases between. The CDR3 DNA reads TGTGCCAGCAGTTTCAGGGGTCGGAATCAGCCCCAGCATTTT. Translation gives CASSFRGRNQPQHF.

The CDR3, as DNA: TGCAGTGCTAGCCCCCTTCGTGAGCAGTTCTTC. Amino acid sequence: CSASPLREQFF. The chain employs TRBV20-1 and TRBJ2-1; D is undetermined. Trimming shortened V by 3 bases and J by 9 bases, and 9 bases separated the two germline ends. Germline values: CDR1 DFQATT, CDR2 SNEGSKA (reference sequence). The CDR3 is 11 amino acids.

This chain uses TRBV27 with TRBJ1-4; no firm D call. CDR1 MNHEY and CDR2 SMNVEV come from the germline V gene (reference sequence). V was clipped by 6 bases and J by 0 bases, with 11 bases between them. The CDR3 covers 15 residues. In DNA form, the CDR3 reads TGTGCCAGCAGGGGCGGCCTCGCAACTAATGAAAAACTGTTTTTT. The encoded protein is CASRGGLATNEKLFF.

The V gene is TRBV6-4, the J gene TRBJ2-7; a possible D gene is TRBD2 (5 bases). V lost 4 bases, J lost 3 bases, and 19 bases lay in between. The CDR3 spans 16 residues. Per the germline V gene, CDR1 is MRHNA and CDR2 is SNTAGT. This CDR3 reads CASSGITRRIDYEQYF. The CDR3 nucleotides are TGTGCCAGCAGTGGGATTACTAGAAGAATAGACTACGAGCAGTACTTC.

This CDR3 reads CASSPVEHNYGYTF. The CDR3 DNA reads as TGTGCCAGCTCTCCAGTAGAGCATAACTATGGCTACACCTTC. The gene calls are TRBV18 and TRBJ1-2; no clear D. The germline V gene encodes CDR1 KGHSH and CDR2 LQKENI. V was clipped by 6 bases and J by 1 base, with 12 bases between them. The CDR3 spans 14 residues.

This chain uses TRBV5-4 with TRBJ2-1; 14 positions match TRBD2. Germline CDR1 is SGHNT and CDR2 is YYREEE (reference sequence). This CDR3 contains 17 residues. The ends lost 4 bases at V and 8 bases at J; junction bases unmatched: 11. The CDR3 DNA sequence: TGTGCCAGCAGCCGGCGACTAGCGGGAGGGCCAGGGGATGAGCAGTTCTTC. This sequence encodes CASSRRLAGGPGDEQFF.

In its sample, this clone was seen once. The rearrangement joins TRBV19 to TRBJ1-2; tentative D call: TRBD1 (6 bases). Trimming pared 5 bases from V and 2 bases from J, leaving 12 bases between. The CDR3 spans 14 residues. The germline V gene encodes CDR1 LNHDA and CDR2 SQIVND (reference sequence). CDR3 DNA: TGTGCCAGTAGTCCCAGGACAGAGAACTATGGCTACACCTTC. This encodes CASSPRTENYGYTF. The whole variable domain, filled in from reference TRBV19 and TRBJ1-2, reads DGGITQSPKYLFRKEGQNVTLSCEQNLNHDAMYWYRQDPGQGLRLIYYSQIVNDFQKGDIAEGYSVSREKKESFPLTVTSAQKNPTAFYLCASSPRTENYGYTFGSGTRLTVV.

This rearrangement joins TRBV18 to TRBJ2-7; D not resolved. CDR3 length equals 14 residues. The V gene lost 1 base and the J gene lost 3 bases, with 10 bases spanning the gap. CDR1 is KGHSH and CDR2 is LQKENI in the germline V gene. CDR3 loop: CASSPQPNSYEQYF. CDR3 in DNA: TGTGCCAGCTCACCACAGCCCAATAGCTACGAGCAGTACTTC. Looking up the rest from reference TRBV18 and TRBJ2-7 gives the full variable domain: NAGVMQNPRHLVRRRGQEARLRCSPMKGHSHVYWYRQLPEEGLKFMVYLQKENIIDESGMPKERFSAEFPKEGPSILRIQQVVRGDSAAYFCASSPQPNSYEQYFGPGTRLTVT.

The J gene is TRBJ2-1, the V gene TRBV4-3; 12 nucleotides line up with TRBD2. The germline V gene encodes CDR1 LGHNA and CDR2 YSLEER. Trimming at V came to 5 bases and at J to 6 bases, leaving 8 bases not matched to a gene. The CDR3 has 16 residues. CDR3 sequence: CASSLLTSGSVNEQFF. The DNA for the CDR3 is TGCGCCAGCAGCTTACTGACTAGCGGGAGCGTCAATGAGCAGTTCTTC.

V is TRBV7-9 and J is TRBJ2-5, with D perhaps matching TRBD1 (6 bases). V was shortened by 2 bases and J by 2 bases, with 15 bases between the two germline ends. CDR1 and CDR2 from the germline V gene are SEHNR and FQNEAQ (reference sequence). The CDR3 is 16 amino acids. The CDR3 nucleotides read TGTGCCAGCAGCTTAAATCAGAACAGGGCACAAGAGACCCAGTACTTC. It is translated as CASSLNQNRAQETQYF.

The chain carries TRBV4-2 and TRBJ1-1; a possible D gene is TRBD1 (6 bases). Trimming took 1 base from V and 4 from J, leaving 10 bases between them. Germline V gene data show CDR1 as LGHNA and CDR2 as YNFKEQ. This CDR3 comprises 14 residues. CDR3 in amino acids: CASSQGGAGTEAFF. The CDR3 nucleotides are TGTGCCAGCAGCCAAGGGGGGGCAGGCACTGAAGCTTTCTTT.

The chain joins TRBV6-5 to TRBJ1-4; maybe TRBD1 (5 bases). Trimming pared 5 bases from V and 4 bases from J, leaving 11 bases between. Germline V CDR1 and CDR2: MNHEY, SVGAGI. There are 14 residues in the CDR3. CDR3 region: CASSRTRINEKLFF. DNA of the CDR3: TGTGCCAGCAGTCGGACACGGATTAATGAAAAACTGTTTTTT.

The chain joins TRBV28 to TRBJ2-7; 9 positions match TRBD1. With 3 bases clipped from V and 3 bases from J, the junction kept 6 bases outside the gene matches. Germline-derived CDR1 and CDR2 are MDHEN and SYDVKM. This CDR3 spans 15 amino acids. CDR3 loop: CASSFSTGGIYEQYF. CDR3 sequence (DNA): TGTGCCAGCAGTTTCTCGACAGGGGGTATCTACGAGCAGTACTTC.

A word on this clone: The same CDR3 can be traced to other DNA sequences in this sample. The chain combines TRBV5-1 with TRBJ1-1; D may be TRBD1 (6 bases). Germline assignment: CDR1 SGHRS and CDR2 YFSETQ. V shed 4 bases and J shed 0 bases, with 10 bases lying between them. This CDR3 region has 14 residues. This CDR3 is CASSPDRMNTEAFF. CDR3 nucleotides: TGCGCCAGCAGCCCTGACAGGATGAACACTGAAGCTTTCTTT.

The chain has TRBV6-6 and TRBJ2-2, with D hard to call. Germline V gives CDR1 MNHNY, CDR2 SVGAGI (reference sequence). The CDR3 covers 16 residues. V lost 6 bases and J lost 1, with 15 bases in between. DNA of the CDR3: TGTGCCAGCAGCTCCTCTCCCGTTCAGAACACCGGGGAGCTGTTTTTT. Protein sequence: CASSSSPVQNTGELFF.

The V gene is TRBV19, the J gene TRBJ2-5, with 7 bases aligning to TRBD2. Germline V gives CDR1 LNHDA, CDR2 SQIVND (reference sequence). The junction had 4 bases not matched to a gene; V was cut back by 7 bases and J by 5 bases. CDR3 length equals 12 residues. CDR3 region: CASIGGGETQYF. The CDR3 DNA follows: TGTGCCAGTATTGGGGGAGGGGAGACCCAGTACTTC.

The rearrangement joins TRBV7-2 to TRBJ1-1; D gene unclear. The germline gives CDR1 SGHTA, CDR2 FQGNSA. The germline V and J ends were trimmed by 4 bases and 1 base, with 13 bases remaining between them. This CDR3 is 15 amino acids long. The CDR3 is CASSSPPGANTEAFF. Written as DNA, the CDR3 is TGTGCCAGCAGCTCCCCGCCGGGCGCGAACACTGAAGCTTTCTTT.